Presented here are 3 T cell receptor beta chains from one specimen sequenced in a study of T cell responses to AZD1222 COVID-19 vaccine. Generated by immunoSEQ multiplex PCR, the TCRdb table keeps only in-frame clones and is missing some. The sample lists 150,000 to 200,000 clones, 85% to 95% occurring once. The sample consisted of peripheral blood, taken on day 0 of AZD1222 vaccination. Receptors originate from an adult in good health.

The V call is TRBV19, the J call TRBJ1-1, with 7 nucleotides matching TRBD1. Germline CDR1 reads LNHDA; CDR2 reads SQIVND (reference sequence). J lost 6 bases, V lost 3 bases, and 4 bases had no gene match. The CDR3 is 13 residues long. The CDR3 DNA is TGTGCCAGTAGTATCCTTAGGGGGCCTGAAGCTTTCTTT. This gives the protein CASSILRGPEAFF. The variable domain in full, completed from reference TRBV19 and TRBJ1-1, reads DGGITQSPKYLFRKEGQNVTLSCEQNLNHDAMYWYRQDPGQGLRLIYYSQIVNDFQKGDIAEGYSVSREKKESFPLTVTSAQKNPTAFYLCASSILRGPEAFFGQGTRLTVV.

The V gene is TRBV6-5, the J gene TRBJ2-7; 7 bases line up with TRBD1. Germline V gene sequence: CDR1 MNHEY, CDR2 SVGAGI. The CDR3 loop spans 13 amino acids. The J segment lost 3 bases and the V segment lost 6 bases, leaving 5 bases of the junction unmatched. CDR3 loop: CASSVRDSYEQYF. The CDR3 nucleotides read TGTGCCAGCAGCGTCCGGGACAGCTACGAGCAGTACTTC.

The rearrangement uses TRBV7-2 and TRBJ1-2; 8 positions match TRBD1. Germline V gives CDR1 SGHTA, CDR2 FQGNSA. The J segment lost 5 bases and the V segment lost 0 bases, leaving 5 bases of the junction unmatched. This CDR3 contains 15 residues. CDR3 region: CASSLARQGTYGYTF. The CDR3 DNA reads TGTGCCAGCAGCTTAGCTCGACAGGGGACTTATGGCTACACCTTC.